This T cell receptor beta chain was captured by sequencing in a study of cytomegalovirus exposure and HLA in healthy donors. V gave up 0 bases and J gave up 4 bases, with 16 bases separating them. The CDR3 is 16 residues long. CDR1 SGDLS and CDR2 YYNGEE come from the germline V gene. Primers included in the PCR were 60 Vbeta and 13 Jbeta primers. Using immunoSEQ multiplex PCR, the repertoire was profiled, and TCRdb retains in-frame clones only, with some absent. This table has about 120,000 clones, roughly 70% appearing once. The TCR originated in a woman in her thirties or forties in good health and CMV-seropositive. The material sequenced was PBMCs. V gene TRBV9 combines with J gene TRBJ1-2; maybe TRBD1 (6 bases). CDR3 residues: CASSVEYREGSYGYTF. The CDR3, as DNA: TGTGCCAGCAGCGTAGAGTACAGGGAAGGGAGCTATGGCTACACCTTC.